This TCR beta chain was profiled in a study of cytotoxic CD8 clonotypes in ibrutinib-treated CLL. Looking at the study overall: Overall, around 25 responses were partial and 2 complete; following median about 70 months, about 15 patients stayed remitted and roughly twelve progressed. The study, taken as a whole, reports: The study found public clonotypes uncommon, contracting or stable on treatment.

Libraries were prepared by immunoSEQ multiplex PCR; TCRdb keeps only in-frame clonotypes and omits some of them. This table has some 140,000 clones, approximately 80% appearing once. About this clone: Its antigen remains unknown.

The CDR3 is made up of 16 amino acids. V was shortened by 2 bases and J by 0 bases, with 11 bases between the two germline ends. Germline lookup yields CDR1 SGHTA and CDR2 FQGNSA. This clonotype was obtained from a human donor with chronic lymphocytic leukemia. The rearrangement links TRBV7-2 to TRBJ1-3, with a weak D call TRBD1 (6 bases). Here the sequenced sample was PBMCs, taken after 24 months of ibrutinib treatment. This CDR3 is CASSLKGVNSGNTIYF. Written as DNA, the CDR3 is TGTGCCAGCAGCTTAAAGGGGGTCAACTCTGGAAACACCATATATTTT.